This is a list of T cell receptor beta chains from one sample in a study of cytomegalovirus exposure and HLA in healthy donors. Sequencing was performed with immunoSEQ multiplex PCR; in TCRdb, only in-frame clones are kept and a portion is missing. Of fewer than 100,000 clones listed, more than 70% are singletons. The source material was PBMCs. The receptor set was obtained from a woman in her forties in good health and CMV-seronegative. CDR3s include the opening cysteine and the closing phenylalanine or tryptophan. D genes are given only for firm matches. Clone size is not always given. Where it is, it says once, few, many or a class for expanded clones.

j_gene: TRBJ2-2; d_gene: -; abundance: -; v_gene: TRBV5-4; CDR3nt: TGTGCCAGCAGCCCCAGACTCACCGGGGAGCTGTTTTTT; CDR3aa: CASSPRLTGELFF
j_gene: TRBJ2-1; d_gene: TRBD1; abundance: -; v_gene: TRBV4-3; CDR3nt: TGCGCCAGCAGCCAATGGGCAGGACAGGCACCTAACTCCTACAATGAGCAGTTCTTC; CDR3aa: CASSQWAGQAPNSYNEQFF
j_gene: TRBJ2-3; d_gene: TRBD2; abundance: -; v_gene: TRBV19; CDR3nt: TGTGCCAGTAGTATAGGTGGCGGGGGTGCAGATACGCAGTATTTT; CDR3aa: CASSIGGGGADTQYF
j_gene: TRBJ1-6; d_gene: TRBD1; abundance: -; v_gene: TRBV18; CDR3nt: TGTGCCAGCTCACCAAAGACCGGGACAGGGGATTCACCCCTCCACTTT; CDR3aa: CASSPKTGTGDSPLHF
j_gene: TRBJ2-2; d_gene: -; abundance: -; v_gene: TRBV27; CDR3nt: TGTGCCAGCAGTTTTGGGCAGGTGAACACCGGGGAGCTGTTTTTT; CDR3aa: CASSFGQVNTGELFF
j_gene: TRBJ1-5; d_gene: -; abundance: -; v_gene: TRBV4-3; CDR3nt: TGCGCCAGCAGCCAAGATCGGGCCCGGGACCAGCATTTT; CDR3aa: CASSQDRARDQHF
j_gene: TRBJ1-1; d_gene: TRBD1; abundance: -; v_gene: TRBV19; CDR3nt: TGTGCCAGTAGGGACAGGGGCCGGCAAGACACTGAAGCTTTCTTT; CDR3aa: CASRDRGRQDTEAFF
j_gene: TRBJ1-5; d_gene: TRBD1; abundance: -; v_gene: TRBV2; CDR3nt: TGTGCCAGCAAATCGACAGGGGGCAATCAGCCCCAGCATTTT; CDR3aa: CASKSTGGNQPQHF
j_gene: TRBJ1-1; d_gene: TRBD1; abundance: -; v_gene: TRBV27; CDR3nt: TGTGCCAGCAGTTCCCAGGGACAGGCGACTGAAGCTTTCTTT; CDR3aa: CASSSQGQATEAFF
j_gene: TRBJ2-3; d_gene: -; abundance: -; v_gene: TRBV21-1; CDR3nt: TGTGCCAGCAGCAGAGTAGCGGGGGGGCGGGATACGCAGTATTTT; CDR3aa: CASSRVAGGRDTQYF
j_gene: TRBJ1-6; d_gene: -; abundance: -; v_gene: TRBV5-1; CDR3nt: TGCGCCAGCAGCTTGGGACAGCGAGATCTAGGACCCCTCCACTTT; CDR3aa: CASSLGQRDLGPLHF
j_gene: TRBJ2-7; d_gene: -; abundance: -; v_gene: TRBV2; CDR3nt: TGTGCCAGCAGTGAACGAAGAAACAGGCGTAACTTCTACGAGCAGTACTTC; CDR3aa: CASSERRNRRNFYEQYF
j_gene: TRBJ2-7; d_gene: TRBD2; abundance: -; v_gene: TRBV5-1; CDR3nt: TGCGCCAGCAGCTTTAGCGGGCCCACCTACGAGCAGTACTTC; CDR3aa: CASSFSGPTYEQYF
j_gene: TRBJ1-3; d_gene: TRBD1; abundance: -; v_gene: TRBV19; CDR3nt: TGTGCCAGTACCTTCGACAGGGGGCCGACCATATATTTT; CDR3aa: CASTFDRGPTIYF
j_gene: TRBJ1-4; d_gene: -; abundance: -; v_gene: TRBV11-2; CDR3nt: TGTGCCAGCAGCTTAGTTGGGCGTCGTATGGAAAAACTGTTTTTT; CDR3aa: CASSLVGRRMEKLFF
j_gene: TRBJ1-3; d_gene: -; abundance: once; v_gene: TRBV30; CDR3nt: TGTGCCTGGAGCAGTGTCTCTGGAAACACCATATATTTT; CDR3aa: CAWSSVSGNTIYF
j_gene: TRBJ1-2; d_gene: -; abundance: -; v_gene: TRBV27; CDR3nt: TGTGCCAGCAGTTTAGACAGCAAGTATGGCTACACCTTC; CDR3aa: CASSLDSKYGYTF
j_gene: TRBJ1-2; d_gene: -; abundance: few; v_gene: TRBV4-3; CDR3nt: TGCGCCAGCAGCCAAGAGTACGTGACAGATGATGGCTACACCTTC; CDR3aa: CASSQEYVTDDGYTF
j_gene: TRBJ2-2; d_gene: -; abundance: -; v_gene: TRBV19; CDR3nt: TGTGCCAGTAGTGCCAACAGGGCGCACGGGGAGCTGTTTTTT; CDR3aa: CASSANRAHGELFF
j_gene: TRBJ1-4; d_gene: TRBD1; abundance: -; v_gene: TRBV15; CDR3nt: TGTGCCACCAGCGACGCCGGGACAGGGGTTGAAAAACTGTTTTTT; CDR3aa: CATSDAGTGVEKLFF
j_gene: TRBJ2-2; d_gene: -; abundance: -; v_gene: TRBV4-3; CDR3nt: TGCGCCAGCAGCAAAAGGGGCAATGATCACCCCATTTTT; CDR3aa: CASSKRGNDHPIF
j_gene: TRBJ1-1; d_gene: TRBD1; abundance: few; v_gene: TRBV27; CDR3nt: TGTGCCAGCAACCGACAGGGCCCCAACCCTGAAGCTTTCTTT; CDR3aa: CASNRQGPNPEAFF
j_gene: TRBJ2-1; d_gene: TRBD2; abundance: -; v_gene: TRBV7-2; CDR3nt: TGTGCCAGCAGCTTAGACCTACTAGCGGGGGGCTCCAATGAGCAGTTCTTC; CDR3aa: CASSLDLLAGGSNEQFF
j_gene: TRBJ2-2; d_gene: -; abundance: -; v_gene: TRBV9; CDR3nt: TGTGCCAGCAGCGTATATGACACCGGGGAGCTGTTTTTT; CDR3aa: CASSVYDTGELFF
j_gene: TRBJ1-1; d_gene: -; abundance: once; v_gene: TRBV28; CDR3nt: TGTGCCAGCAGTGCAAGCACGGAAGCTTTCTTT; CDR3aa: CASSASTEAFF
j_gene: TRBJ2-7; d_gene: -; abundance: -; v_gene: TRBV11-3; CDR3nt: TGTGCCAGCAGCCCCGAGGGGACTTCCTACGAGCAGTACTTC; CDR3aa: CASSPEGTSYEQYF
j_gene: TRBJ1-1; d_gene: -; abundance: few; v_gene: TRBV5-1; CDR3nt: TGCGCCAGCAGCTTCGGGGGAGTGAACACTGAAGCTTTCTTT; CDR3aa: CASSFGGVNTEAFF
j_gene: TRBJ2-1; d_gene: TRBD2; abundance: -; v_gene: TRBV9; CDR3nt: TGTGCCAGCAGCGTAGTCTGGCGGGGGAACAATGAGCAGTTCTTC; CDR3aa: CASSVVWRGNNEQFF
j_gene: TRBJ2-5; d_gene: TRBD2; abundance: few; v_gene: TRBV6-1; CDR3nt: TGTGCCAGCAGTGGTAGCGGGCAAGAGACCCAGTACTTC; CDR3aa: CASSGSGQETQYF
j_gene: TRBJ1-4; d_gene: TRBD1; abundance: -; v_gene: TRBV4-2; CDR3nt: TGTGCCAGCAGCCAAGTGTCTACAGGGGGCGGGGAAAAACTGTTTTTT; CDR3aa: CASSQVSTGGGEKLFF
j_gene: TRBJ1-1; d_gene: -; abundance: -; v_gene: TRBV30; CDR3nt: TGTGCCTGGAGTTTCAGGGGGAACACTGAAGCTTTCTTT; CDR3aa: CAWSFRGNTEAFF
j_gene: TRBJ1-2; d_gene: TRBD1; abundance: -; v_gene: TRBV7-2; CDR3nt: TGTGCCAGCAGCTCACAAATATCCGGGACAGGGGGCGTCGTAGGTGGCTACACCTTC; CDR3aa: CASSSQISGTGGVVGGYTF
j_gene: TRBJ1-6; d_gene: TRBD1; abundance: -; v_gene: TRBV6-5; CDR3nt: TGTGCCAGCAGTATGACAGGGGCTTCACCCCTCAACTTT; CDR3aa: CASSMTGASPLNF
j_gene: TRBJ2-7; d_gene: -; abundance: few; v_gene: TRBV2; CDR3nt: TGTGCCAGCAGTAAACCCCAGGGCACAACCGAGCAGTACTTC; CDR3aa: CASSKPQGTTEQYF
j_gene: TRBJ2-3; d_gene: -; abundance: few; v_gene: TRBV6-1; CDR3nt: TGTGCCAGCAGTGATAGGGTAGGGGGCACAGATACGCAGTATTTT; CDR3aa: CASSDRVGGTDTQYF
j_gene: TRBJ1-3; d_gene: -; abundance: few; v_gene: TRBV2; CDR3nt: TGTGCCAGCAGTGAGTCCAGGGCAAACACCATATATTTT; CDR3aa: CASSESRANTIYF
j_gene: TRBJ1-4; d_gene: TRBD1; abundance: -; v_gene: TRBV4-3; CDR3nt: TGCGCCAGCAGCCATGAAGACAGGGGCCGCTCAACTAATGAAAAACTGTTTTTT; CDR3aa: CASSHEDRGRSTNEKLFF
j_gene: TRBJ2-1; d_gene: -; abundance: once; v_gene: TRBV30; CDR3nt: TGTGCCTGGACCCCCCTGGGGGCCAGTAGAAATGAGCAGTTCTTC; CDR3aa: CAWTPLGASRNEQFF
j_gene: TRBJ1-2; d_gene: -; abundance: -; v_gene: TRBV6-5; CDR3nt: TGTGCCAGCAGTTACGGGGGAGGCGGCTACACCTTC; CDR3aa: CASSYGGGGYTF
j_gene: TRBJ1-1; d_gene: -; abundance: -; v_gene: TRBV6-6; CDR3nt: TGTGCCAGCAGTTACGAGATGAGTGAGAGCTTGGCTTTCTTT; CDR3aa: CASSYEMSESLAFF
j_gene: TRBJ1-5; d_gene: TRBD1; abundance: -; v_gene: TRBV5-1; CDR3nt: TGCGCCAGCAGCTTACAGGGGAATCAGCCCCAGCATTTT; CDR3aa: CASSLQGNQPQHF
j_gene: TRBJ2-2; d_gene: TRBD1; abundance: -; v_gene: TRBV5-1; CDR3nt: TGCGCCAGCAGCAAGGACAGGGGGACCGGGGAGCTGTTTTTT; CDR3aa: CASSKDRGTGELFF
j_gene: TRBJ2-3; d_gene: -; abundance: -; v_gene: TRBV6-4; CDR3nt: TGTGCCAGCAGTGCCGACGGAGGTACCACAGATACGCAGTATTTT; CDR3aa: CASSADGGTTDTQYF
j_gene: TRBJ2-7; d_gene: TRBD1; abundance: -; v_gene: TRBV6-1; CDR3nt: TGTGCCAGCAACCCGGACAGGGCCTACGAGCAGTACTTC; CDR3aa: CASNPDRAYEQYF
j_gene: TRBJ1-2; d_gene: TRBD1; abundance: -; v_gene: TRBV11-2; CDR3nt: TGTGCCAGCAGCTTTAGGGTGACAGGGATCGGCTACACCTTC; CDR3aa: CASSFRVTGIGYTF
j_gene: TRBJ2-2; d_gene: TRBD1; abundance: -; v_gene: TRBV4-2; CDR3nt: TGTGCCAGCAGCCACTTCCAGGACAGGTCCACCGGGGAGCTGTTTTTT; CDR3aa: CASSHFQDRSTGELFF
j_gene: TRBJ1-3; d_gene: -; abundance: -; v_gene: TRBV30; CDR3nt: TGTGCCTGGACCCGTAGGGGGACGGGAGGACACACCATATATTTT; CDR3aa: CAWTRRGTGGHTIYF
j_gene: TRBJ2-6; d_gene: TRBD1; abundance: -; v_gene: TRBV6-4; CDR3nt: TGTGCCAGCAGTGACTCGAGTCAGGGGGCGACTGGGGCCAACGTCCTGACTTTC; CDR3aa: CASSDSSQGATGANVLTF
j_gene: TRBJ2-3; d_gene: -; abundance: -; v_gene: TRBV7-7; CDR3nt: TGTGCCAGCAGCTTAGCCTACACAGATACGCAGTATTTT; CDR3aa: CASSLAYTDTQYF
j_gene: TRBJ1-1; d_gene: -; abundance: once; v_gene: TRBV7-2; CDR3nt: TGTGCCAGCAGCCTTTACACTGAAGCTTTCTTT; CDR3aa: CASSLYTEAFF
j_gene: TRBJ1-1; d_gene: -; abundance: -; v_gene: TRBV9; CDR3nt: TGTGCCAGCAGCGTAACAGACAGAACGAACACTGAAGCTTTCTTT; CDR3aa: CASSVTDRTNTEAFF
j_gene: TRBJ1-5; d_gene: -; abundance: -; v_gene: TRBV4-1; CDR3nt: TGCGCCAGCAGCCAAGATGTGGGGGCGCTTGGCAATCAGCCCCAGCATTTT; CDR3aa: CASSQDVGALGNQPQHF
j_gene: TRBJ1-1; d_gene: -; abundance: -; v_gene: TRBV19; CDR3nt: TGTGCCAGTAGTCCAACACAGGGATTGGCTGAAGCTTTCTTT; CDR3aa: CASSPTQGLAEAFF
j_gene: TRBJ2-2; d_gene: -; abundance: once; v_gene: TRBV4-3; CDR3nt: TGCGCCAGCAGCCAAGATCGCGGCTCGCGGGTCGGGGAGCTGTTTTTT; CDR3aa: CASSQDRGSRVGELFF